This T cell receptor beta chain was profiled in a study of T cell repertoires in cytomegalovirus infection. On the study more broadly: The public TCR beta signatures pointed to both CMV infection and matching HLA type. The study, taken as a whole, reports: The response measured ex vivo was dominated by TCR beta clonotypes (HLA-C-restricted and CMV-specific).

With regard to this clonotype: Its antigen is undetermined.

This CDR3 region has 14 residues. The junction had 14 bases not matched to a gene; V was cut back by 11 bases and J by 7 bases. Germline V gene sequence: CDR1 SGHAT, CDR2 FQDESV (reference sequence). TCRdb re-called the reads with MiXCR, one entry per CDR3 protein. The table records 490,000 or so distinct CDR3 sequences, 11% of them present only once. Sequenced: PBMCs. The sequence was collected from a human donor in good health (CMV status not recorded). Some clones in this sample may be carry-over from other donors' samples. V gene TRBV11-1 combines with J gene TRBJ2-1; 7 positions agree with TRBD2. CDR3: CAGTVRTRVNEQFF. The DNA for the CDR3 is TGTGCCGGCACCGTAAGGACTAGGGTGAATGAGCAGTTCTTC. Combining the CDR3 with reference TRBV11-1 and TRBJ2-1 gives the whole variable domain EAEVAQSPRYKITEKSQAVAFWCDPISGHATLYWYRQILGQGPELLVQFQDESVVDDSQLPKDRFSAERLKGVDSTLKIQPAELGDSAMYLCAGTVRTRVNEQFFGPGTRLTVL.